This record looks at one T cell receptor (beta chain) sequence and its context. The antigen it recognizes is unknown. Per-nucleotide qualities are absent, and no much larger clonotype sits a single base away. The donors were healthy, HIV-negative adults who had no recently reported acute infections or vaccinations. Every donor was a Caucasian adult living in Nashville, Tennessee, USA. CD4+ T cells were enriched through magnetic negative selection, after which naive cells were positively selected on CD45RA and the remaining negative fraction served as the memory subset. Blood was collected by leukapheresis, and PBMCs were isolated by Ficoll-Histopaque density gradient centrifugation and then cryopreserved in liquid nitrogen vapor phase. Purity and quantity of every magnetically sorted T cell population were checked by analytical flow cytometry. From each sorted fraction, genomic DNA was isolated and quantified by UV absorbance on a Nanodrop 2000c.

Reading the germline V gene gives CDR1 SGHTA and CDR2 FQGNSA. The CDR3 holds 15 amino acids from the cysteine to the phenylalanine. The read is trimmed to its CDR3 DNA, 45 bases read in frame from base 1. Trimmed from V: 1 base; trimmed from J: 4 bases; junction bases lacking a gene match: 5. This entry is derived from a study of shared clonotypes between healthy human individuals (dated by TCRdb to the early 2020s). Describing the broader study: Three men and a couple of women, aged 18 to 49 years, made up the cohort. For each donor, three plates each were used for CD4 naive and CD4 memory, two plates were used for CD8 naive, and one plate was used for CD8 memory. To estimate repertoire size and how much clonotype sharing occurs between individuals, the study deeply sequenced the blood TCR repertoires of five healthy adults. Different laboratories and diverse techniques were used to prepare libraries and sequence TCR repertoires, to increase sequencing depth and limit assay-specific biases. Between about 0.8 and 9 billion PBMCs per donor were obtained by leukapheresis.

TCR CDR3 regions were amplified from genomic DNA by multiplex PCR using the deep immunoSEQ assay. Genomic DNA extracted from each cell subset was distributed evenly over all wells of several immunoSEQ 96-well plates, and each plate served as one replicate. Each replicate PCR for sorted subsets received around 210 ng genomic DNA, equal to roughly 30,000 T cell genomes. The purified libraries were quantified using a Qubit 3.0 fluorometer, sized with a Bioanalyzer 2100, and then quantified again using the KAPA Library Quantification kit. Every immunoSEQ 96-well plate was sequenced on a separate single-read 150-cycle Illumina NextSeq 550 flow cell. Under the source paper's analysis protocol: Because the immunoSEQ output held only junctional sequences and lacked quality scores, the filtering could not match the filtering applied to full-length reads. Sequences were annotated with PyIR, a Python wrapper for IgBLAST v1.9, using IMGT germline references to assign V/J genes and CDR3. Reads with weak V/J assignments (E-value above 1e-6), missing CDR3, stop codons, out-of-frame junctions, or ambiguous translated residues were removed. A V3J clonotype was defined by an identical inferred V gene, J gene, and CDR3 amino acid sequence. To compute the percentage overlap between repertoires, the number of shared unique clonotypes was divided by the size of the smaller repertoire. Three approaches were used to assess repertoire richness: RTK rarefaction, the Chao1 estimator, and Recon v2.1 estimates of unobserved clonotypes. Generation probabilities were computed with OLGA for all TCRbeta clonotypes obtained by the gDNA method from several donors. This immuneACCESS table, as held by TCRdb, lists in-frame sequences with V and J called but not all clones. Of the missing ones, under half trace to an unresolved V gene in checked studies; the others have no known cause. V, J and clone size derive from that table, while D and trimming were established from the DNA sequence. This sample comprises around 2.5 million clones, 93% of them detected only once. Roughly 0.39% of the sample is taken by the ten largest.

Points the paper makes about the study in general: Larger estimated clonotype richness was generally found for naive subsets than for memory subsets. Because the study included a small number of donors, the genetic and exposure-history diversity represented was limited. Only blood was sampled, and tissue TCR repertoires likely differ from those in blood. Pairwise subsampling indicated that sequencing depth was expected to affect the degree of clonotype sharing among donors. Compared with non-shared clonotypes, clonotypes shared by all four sorted-subset donors had higher generation probabilities. Even with the large sequencing depth, rarefaction of the sorted-subset datasets indicated that sequencing was incomplete. Roughly 5.2% of naive CD4, around 3.6% of naive CD8, around 2.3% of memory CD4, and 0.35% to 0.5% of memory CD8 clonotypes were shared across several donors.

Sequenced sample: naive CD4+ T cells from PBMCs. In light of the paper, this sample's cell subset or site label describes: CD45RA+ positively selected. This sequence originates from a man younger than 35 in good health. Some clones in this sample may be carry-over from other donors' samples. This receptor chain uses TRBV7-2 and TRBJ2-7; 9 bases in between match TRBD2. The DNA sequence is TGTGCCAGCAGCTTAGAAGGGAGCGGGAGGTACGAGCAGTACTTC. This translates into CASSLEGSGRYEQYF.